This T cell receptor (beta chain) appears in the sequencing data of a study of blood T cell repertoires in COVID-19. Study in general: Acute and convalescent COVID-19 specimens originated in the United States, Italy and Spain. PBMCs, B-cell-depleted T cells, or T cells provided the cDNA or gDNA that made up the material.

Sequencing used immunoSEQ multiplex PCR; TCRdb keeps in-frame clones, though not all of them. The table has 30,000 to 35,000 clones, roughly 78% seen once. CDR1 and CDR2 (germline): SGHDN, FVKESK. The CDR3 has 15 amino acids. V gave up 3 bases and J gave up 1 base; unmatched junction bases: 5. This rearrangement joins TRBV14 to TRBJ2-5, with 7 bases aligning to TRBD1. The sequenced sample was peripheral blood. This sequence was found in an older man with active or convalescent COVID-19. The CDR3, as DNA: TGTGCCAGCAGCCACGTCGACAGGGTCCAAGAGACCCAGTACTTC. This translates into CASSHVDRVQETQYF.